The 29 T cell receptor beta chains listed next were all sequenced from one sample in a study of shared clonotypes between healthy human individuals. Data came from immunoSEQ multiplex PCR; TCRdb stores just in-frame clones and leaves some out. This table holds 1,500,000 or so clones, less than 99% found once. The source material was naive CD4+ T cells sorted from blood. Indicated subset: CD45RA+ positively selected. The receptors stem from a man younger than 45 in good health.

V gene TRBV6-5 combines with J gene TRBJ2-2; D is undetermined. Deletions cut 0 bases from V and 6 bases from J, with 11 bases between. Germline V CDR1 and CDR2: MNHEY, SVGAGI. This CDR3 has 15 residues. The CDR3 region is CASSYSMDAAGELFF. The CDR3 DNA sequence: TGTGCCAGCAGTTACTCGATGGACGCGGCCGGGGAGCTGTTTTTT.

Here the CDR3 reads CASSLAAGLQYF. In nucleotides, the CDR3 is TGTGCCAGCAGCTTGGCGGCAGGGTTGCAGTATTTT. The J gene is TRBJ2-3, the V gene TRBV5-6, with a tentative D call TRBD1 (5 bases). CDR3 size: 12 residues. Germline loops: CDR1 SGHDT, CDR2 YYEEEE. V gave up 0 bases and J gave up 11 bases, with 10 bases separating them.

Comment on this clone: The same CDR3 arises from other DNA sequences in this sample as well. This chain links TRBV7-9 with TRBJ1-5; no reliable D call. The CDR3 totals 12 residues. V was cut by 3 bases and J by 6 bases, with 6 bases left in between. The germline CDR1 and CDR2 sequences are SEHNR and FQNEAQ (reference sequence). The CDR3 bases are TGTGCCAGCAGCTTTCGCGGTCAGCCCCAGCATTTT. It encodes CASSFRGQPQHF.

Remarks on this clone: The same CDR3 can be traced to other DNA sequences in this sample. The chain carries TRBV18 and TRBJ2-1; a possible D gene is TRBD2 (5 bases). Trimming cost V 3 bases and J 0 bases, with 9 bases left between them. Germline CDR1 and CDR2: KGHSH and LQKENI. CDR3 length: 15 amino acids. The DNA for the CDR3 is TGTGCCAGCTCACCGCTGGGGAGCTCCTACAATGAGCAGTTCTTC. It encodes CASSPLGSSYNEQFF.

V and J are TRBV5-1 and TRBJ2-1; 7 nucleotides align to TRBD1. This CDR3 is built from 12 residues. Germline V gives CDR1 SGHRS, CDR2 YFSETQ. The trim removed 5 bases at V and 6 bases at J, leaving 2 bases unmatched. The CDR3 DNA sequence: TGCGCCAGCAGGACAGGGTCCAATGAGCAGTTCTTC. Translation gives CASRTGSNEQFF.

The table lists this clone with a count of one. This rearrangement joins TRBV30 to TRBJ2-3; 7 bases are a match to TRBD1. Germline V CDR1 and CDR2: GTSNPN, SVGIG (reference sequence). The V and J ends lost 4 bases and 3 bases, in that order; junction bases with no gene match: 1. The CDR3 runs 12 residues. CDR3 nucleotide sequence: TGTGCCTGGAAGGGGGCTACAGATACGCAGTATTTT. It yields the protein CAWKGATDTQYF.

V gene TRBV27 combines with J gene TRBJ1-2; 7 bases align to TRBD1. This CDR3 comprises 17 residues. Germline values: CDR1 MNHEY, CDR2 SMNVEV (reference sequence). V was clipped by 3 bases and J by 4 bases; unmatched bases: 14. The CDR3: CASSFTRAHGQVYGYTF. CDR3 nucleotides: TGTGCCAGCAGTTTCACAAGAGCCCATGGACAGGTCTATGGCTACACCTTC.

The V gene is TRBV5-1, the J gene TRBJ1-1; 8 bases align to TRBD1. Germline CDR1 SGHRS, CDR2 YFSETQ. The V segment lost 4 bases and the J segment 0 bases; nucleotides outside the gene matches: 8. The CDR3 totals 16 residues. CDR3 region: CASSRGTGAMNTEAFF. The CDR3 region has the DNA TGCGCCAGCAGCAGGGGGACAGGCGCTATGAACACTGAAGCTTTCTTT.

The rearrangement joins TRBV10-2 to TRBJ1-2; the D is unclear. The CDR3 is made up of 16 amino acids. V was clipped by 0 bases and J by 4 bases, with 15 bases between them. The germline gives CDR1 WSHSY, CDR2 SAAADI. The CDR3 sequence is CASSESPGGAGYGYTF. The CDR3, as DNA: TGCGCCAGCAGTGAGTCCCCGGGAGGTGCCGGCTATGGCTACACCTTC.

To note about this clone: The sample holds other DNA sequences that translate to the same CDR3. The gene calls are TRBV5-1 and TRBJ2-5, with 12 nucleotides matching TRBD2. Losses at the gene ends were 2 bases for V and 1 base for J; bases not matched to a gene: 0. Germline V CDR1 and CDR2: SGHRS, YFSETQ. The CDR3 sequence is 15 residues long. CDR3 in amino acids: CASSLLAGGQETQYF. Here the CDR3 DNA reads TGCGCCAGCAGCTTACTAGCGGGAGGCCAAGAGACCCAGTACTTC. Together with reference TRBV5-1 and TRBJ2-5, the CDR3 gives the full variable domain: KAGVTQTPRYLIKTRGQQVTLSCSPISGHRSVSWYQQTPGQGLQFLFEYFSETQRNKGNFPGRFSGRQFSNSRSEMNVSTLELGDSALYLCASSLLAGGQETQYFGPGTRLLVL.

CDR3 residues: CASSLSSSGIPQETQYF. The CDR3 coding sequence is TGTGCCAGCAGCTTATCTTCTAGCGGGATTCCGCAAGAGACCCAGTACTTC. The genes are TRBV7-8 and TRBJ2-5, with 9 bases lining up with TRBD2. The CDR3 runs to 17 residues. CDR1 is SGHVS, CDR2 FQNEAQ, per germline. V was clipped by 2 bases and J by 2 bases; unmatched bases: 9.

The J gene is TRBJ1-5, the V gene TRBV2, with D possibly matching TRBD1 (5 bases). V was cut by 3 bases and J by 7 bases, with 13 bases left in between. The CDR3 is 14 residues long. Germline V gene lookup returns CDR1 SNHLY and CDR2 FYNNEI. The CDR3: CASSEGEGRQPQHF. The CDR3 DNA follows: TGTGCCAGCAGTGAGGGGGAGGGGCGGCAGCCCCAGCATTTT.

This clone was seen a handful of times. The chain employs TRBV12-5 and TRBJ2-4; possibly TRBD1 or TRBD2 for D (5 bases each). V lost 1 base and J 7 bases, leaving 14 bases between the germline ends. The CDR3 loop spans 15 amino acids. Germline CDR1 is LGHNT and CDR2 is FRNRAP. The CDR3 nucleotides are TGTGCTAGTGGTTTGGCTCGGACCCGGGACAACATTCAGTACTTC. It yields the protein CASGLARTRDNIQYF.

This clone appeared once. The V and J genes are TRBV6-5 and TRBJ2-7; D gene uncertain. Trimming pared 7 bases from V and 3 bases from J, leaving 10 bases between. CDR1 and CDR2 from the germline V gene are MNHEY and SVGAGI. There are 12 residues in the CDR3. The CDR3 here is CASNSPGYEQYF. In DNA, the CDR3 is TGTGCCAGCAACTCCCCGGGCTACGAGCAGTACTTC.

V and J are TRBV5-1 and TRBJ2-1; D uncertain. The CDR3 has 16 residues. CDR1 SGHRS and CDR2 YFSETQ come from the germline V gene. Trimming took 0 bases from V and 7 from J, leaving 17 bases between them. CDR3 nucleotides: TGCGCCAGCAGCTTGGATTCCAGGAGCACCCCTAATGAGCAGTTCTTC. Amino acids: CASSLDSRSTPNEQFF. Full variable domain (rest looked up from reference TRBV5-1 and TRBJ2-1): KAGVTQTPRYLIKTRGQQVTLSCSPISGHRSVSWYQQTPGQGLQFLFEYFSETQRNKGNFPGRFSGRQFSNSRSEMNVSTLELGDSALYLCASSLDSRSTPNEQFFGPGTRLTVL.

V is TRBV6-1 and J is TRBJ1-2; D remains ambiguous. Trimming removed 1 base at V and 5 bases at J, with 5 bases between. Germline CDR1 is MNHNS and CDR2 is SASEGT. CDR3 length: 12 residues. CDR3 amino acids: CASSEDSYGYTF. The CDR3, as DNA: TGTGCCAGCAGTGAAGACAGTTATGGCTACACCTTC.

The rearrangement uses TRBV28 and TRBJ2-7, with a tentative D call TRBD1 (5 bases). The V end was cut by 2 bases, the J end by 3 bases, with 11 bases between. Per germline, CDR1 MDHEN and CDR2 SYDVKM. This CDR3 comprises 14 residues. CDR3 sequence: CASSLPNTGYEQYF. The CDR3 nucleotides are TGTGCCAGCAGTTTACCGAACACAGGCTACGAGCAGTACTTC.

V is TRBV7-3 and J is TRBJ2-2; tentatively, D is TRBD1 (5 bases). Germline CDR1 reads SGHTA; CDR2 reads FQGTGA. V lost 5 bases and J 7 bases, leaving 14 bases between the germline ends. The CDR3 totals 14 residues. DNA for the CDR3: TGTGCCAGCAGCCCTCTGACAAGGGGCGGGGAGCTGTTTTTT. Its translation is CASSPLTRGGELFF. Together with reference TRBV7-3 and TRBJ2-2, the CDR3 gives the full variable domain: GAGVSQTPSNKVTEKGKYVELRCDPISGHTALYWYRQSLGQGPEFLIYFQGTGAADDSGLPNDRFFAVRPEGSVSTLKIQRTERGDSAVYLCASSPLTRGGELFFGEGSRLTVL.

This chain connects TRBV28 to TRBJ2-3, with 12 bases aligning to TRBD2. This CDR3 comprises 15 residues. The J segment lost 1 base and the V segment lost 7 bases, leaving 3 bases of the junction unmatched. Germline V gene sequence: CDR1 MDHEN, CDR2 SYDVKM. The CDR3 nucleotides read TGTGCCAGCATTAGGACTAGCGGGGGCACAGATACGCAGTATTTT. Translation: CASIRTSGGTDTQYF.

The CDR3 bases are TGTGCCAGCAGCTTACAGCCCCGTAACACCGGGACAGGGAGATACGAGCAGTACTTC. As protein: CASSLQPRNTGTGRYEQYF. The chain carries TRBV7-2 and TRBJ2-7, with 9 bases identical to TRBD1. V was pared by 2 bases and J by 4 bases, with 18 bases of the junction left unmatched. Germline V gene data show CDR1 as SGHTA and CDR2 as FQGNSA. The CDR3 sequence is 19 residues long.

The CDR3 here is CASSPYSARELFF. The CDR3 nucleotides read TGCGCCAGCAGCCCCTACTCCGCCCGGGAGCTGTTTTTT. J is TRBJ2-2 and V is TRBV4-1; D is uncertain. V lost 4 bases and J 9 bases, leaving 12 bases between the germline ends. The germline CDR1 and CDR2 sequences are MGHRA and YSYEKL. This CDR3 comprises 13 residues.

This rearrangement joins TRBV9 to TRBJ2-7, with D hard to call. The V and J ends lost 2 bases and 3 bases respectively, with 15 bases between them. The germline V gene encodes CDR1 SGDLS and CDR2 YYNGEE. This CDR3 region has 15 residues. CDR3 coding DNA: TGTGCCAGCAGCGTGTGGGTAGGCTCGAACTACGAGCAGTACTTC. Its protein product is CASSVWVGSNYEQYF.

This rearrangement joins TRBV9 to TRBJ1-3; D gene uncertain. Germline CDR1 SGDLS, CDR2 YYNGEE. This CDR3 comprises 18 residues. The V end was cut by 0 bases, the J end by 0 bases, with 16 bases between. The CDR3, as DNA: TGTGCCAGCAGCGTAGGTGGAGACGGCATTTCCTCTGGAAACACCATATATTTT. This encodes CASSVGGDGISSGNTIYF.

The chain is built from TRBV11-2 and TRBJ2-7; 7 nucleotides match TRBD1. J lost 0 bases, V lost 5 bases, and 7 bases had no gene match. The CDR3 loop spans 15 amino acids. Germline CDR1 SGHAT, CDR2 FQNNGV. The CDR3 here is CASSQWDSLSYEQYF. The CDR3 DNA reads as TGTGCCAGCAGCCAGTGGGACAGCCTCTCCTACGAGCAGTACTTC.

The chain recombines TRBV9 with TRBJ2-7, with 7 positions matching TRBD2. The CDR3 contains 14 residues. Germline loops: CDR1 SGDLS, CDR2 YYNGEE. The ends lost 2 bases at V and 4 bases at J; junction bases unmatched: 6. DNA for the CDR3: TGTGCCAGCAGCGTCGAGCGGGACGGGTACGAGCAGTACTTC. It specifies CASSVERDGYEQYF. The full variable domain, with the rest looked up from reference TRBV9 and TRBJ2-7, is DSGVTQTPKHLITATGQRVTLRCSPRSGDLSVYWYQQSLDQGLQFLIQYYNGEERAKGNILERFSAQQFPDLHSELNLSSLELGDSALYFCASSVERDGYEQYFGPGTRLTVT.

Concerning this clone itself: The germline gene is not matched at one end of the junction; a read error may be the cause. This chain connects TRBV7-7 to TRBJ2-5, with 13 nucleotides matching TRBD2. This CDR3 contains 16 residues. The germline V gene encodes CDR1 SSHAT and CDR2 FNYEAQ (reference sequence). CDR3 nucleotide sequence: TGTGCTAGCAGCATGCGGACTAGCGGGAGAGCGGAGACCCAGTACTTC. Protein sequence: CASSMRTSGRAETQYF.

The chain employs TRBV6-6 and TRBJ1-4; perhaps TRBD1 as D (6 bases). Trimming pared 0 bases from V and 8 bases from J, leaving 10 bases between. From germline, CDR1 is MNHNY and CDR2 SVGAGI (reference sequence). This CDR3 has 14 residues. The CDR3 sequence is CASSYSTGREKLFF. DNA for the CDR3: TGTGCCAGCAGTTACTCAACAGGGAGGGAAAAACTGTTTTTT.

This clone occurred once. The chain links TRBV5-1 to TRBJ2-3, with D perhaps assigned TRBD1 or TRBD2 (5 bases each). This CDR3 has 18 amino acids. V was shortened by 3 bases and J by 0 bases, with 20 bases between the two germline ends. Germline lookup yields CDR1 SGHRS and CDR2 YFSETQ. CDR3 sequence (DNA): TGCGCCAGCAGCTCCATCGGAAGGGGCGGGCAGAGCACAGATACGCAGTATTTT. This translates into CASSSIGRGGQSTDTQYF.

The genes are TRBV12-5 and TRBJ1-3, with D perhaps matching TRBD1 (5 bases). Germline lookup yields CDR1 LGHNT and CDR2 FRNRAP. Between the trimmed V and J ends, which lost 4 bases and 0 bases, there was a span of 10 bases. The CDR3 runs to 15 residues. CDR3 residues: CASGWDAVSGNTIYF. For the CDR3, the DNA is TGTGCTAGTGGTTGGGACGCCGTCTCTGGAAACACCATATATTTT.